Presented here are 31 T cell receptor beta chains from one specimen sequenced in a study of blood T cell repertoires in COVID-19 (dated by TCRdb to 2020 to 2022). The library relied on the immunoSEQ multiplex PCR assay. The immuneACCESS repertoire file appears here via TCRdb, limited to in-frame rearrangements. These files lack a portion of the clones; in checked studies, under half of the deficit traces to unresolved V genes, and the cause of the others is not known. Within this sample are around 100,000 clones, with about 90% of them counted one time only. Around 4% of the sample goes to the ten largest clones. Sequenced sample: peripheral blood. Receptors were obtained from a young man with acute or convalescent COVID-19.

The chain combines TRBV18 with TRBJ1-4; TRBD1 matches at 7 bases. This CDR3 is 15 amino acids long. The trim removed 2 bases at V and 8 bases at J, leaving 8 bases unmatched. Germline V lookup: CDR1 KGHSH, CDR2 LQKENI. The CDR3 loop is CASSPTQGSQEKLFF. The CDR3 region has the DNA TGTGCCAGCTCACCAACACAGGGGAGTCAGGAAAAACTGTTTTTT.

The chain uses TRBV27 and TRBJ2-7; a weak D match, TRBD2 (5 bases). Germline V CDR1 and CDR2: MNHEY, SMNVEV (reference sequence). The CDR3 is 12 amino acids. V dropped 5 bases and J dropped 7 bases, with 12 bases sitting between them. The CDR3 loop is CASSRSGWEQYF. CDR3 nucleotides: TGTGCCAGCAGTAGGTCGGGGTGGGAGCAGTACTTC.

V usage is TRBV3-1 (or the pseudogene TRBV3-2) and J usage is TRBJ2-1; 9 bases line up with TRBD2. This CDR3 region has 17 residues. Germline V gene data show CDR1 as LGHDT and CDR2 as YNNKEL (reference sequence). Losses at the gene ends were 1 base for V and 3 bases for J; bases not matched to a gene: 7. CDR3 DNA: TGTGCCAGCAGCCAAGGACTAGCGGAGGGGTTCTACAATGAGCAGTTCTTC. This encodes CASSQGLAEGFYNEQFF.

This clone has a handful of counts. The V call is TRBV18, the J call TRBJ1-2; D call uncertain. The CDR3 has 13 amino acids. V gave up 3 bases and J gave up 6 bases, with 11 bases separating them. The germline V gene encodes CDR1 KGHSH and CDR2 LQKENI. The CDR3, as DNA: TGTGCCAGCTCACCCGGACTGGCGGATGGCTACACCTTC. Its protein product is CASSPGLADGYTF.

This chain joins TRBV7-6 and TRBJ2-3; 15 nucleotides match TRBD2. The CDR3 has 21 amino acids. CDR1 SGHVS and CDR2 FNYEAQ come from the germline V gene. V was pared by 1 base and J by 0 bases, with 11 bases of the junction left unmatched. CDR3 DNA sequence: TGTGCCAGCAGCTTAGTAGGTGGGACTAGCGGGAGGTACTCTAGCACAGATACGCAGTATTTT. It is translated as CASSLVGGTSGRYSSTDTQYF.

V usage is TRBV5-1 and J usage is TRBJ2-7; 10 bases map to TRBD1. The V and J ends lost 2 bases and 2 bases, in that order; junction bases with no gene match: 4. Looked up from germline, CDR1 is SGHRS and CDR2 is YFSETQ. The CDR3 consists of 15 residues. The CDR3 region is CASSFGTGVTYEQYF. DNA of the CDR3: TGCGCCAGCAGCTTCGGGACAGGGGTAACCTACGAGCAGTACTTC.

Only one count was recorded for this clone. The CDR3 DNA sequence: TGTGCTAGTGGTTTGGCCGGGATTAGCTCCTACAATGAGCAGTTCTTC. This encodes CASGLAGISSYNEQFF. The gene calls are TRBV12-5 and TRBJ2-1; weak D call: TRBD2 (5 bases). V was shortened by 1 base and J by 0 bases, with 10 bases between the two germline ends. Germline CDR1 reads LGHNT; CDR2 reads FRNRAP. The CDR3 is made up of 16 amino acids.

This chain connects TRBV6-5 to TRBJ1-2; D is undetermined. This CDR3 contains 14 residues. V was cut by 4 bases and J by 0 bases, with 9 bases left in between. Germline values: CDR1 MNHEY, CDR2 SVGAGI. In DNA, the CDR3 is TGTGCCAGCAGTTCCCAGGCAACTAACTATGGCTACACCTTC. Residues: CASSSQATNYGYTF.

The rearrangement joins TRBV27 to TRBJ2-2, with D tentatively TRBD2 (6 bases). The CDR3 consists of 15 residues. CDR1 is MNHEY, CDR2 SMNVEV, per germline (reference sequence). V lost 6 bases to trimming and J lost 7 bases, with 18 bases between them. CDR3 region: CASRPPQGGYGELFF. The CDR3 coding sequence is TGTGCCAGCAGACCGCCGCAGGGAGGCTACGGGGAGCTGTTTTTT.

The sample holds one count of this clone. The gene calls are TRBV30 and TRBJ1-5; TRBD1 matches 7 bases. The CDR3 spans 15 residues. Unmatched junction bases numbered 7, after V lost 0 bases and J lost 5 bases. CDR1 is GTSNPN and CDR2 is SVGIG in the germline V gene (reference sequence). CDR3: CAWSVVGGADQPQHF. DNA for the CDR3: TGTGCCTGGAGTGTGGTAGGGGGCGCAGATCAGCCCCAGCATTTT.

The chain employs TRBV20-1 and TRBJ2-7; TRBD2 might be the D (6 bases). V lost 3 bases and J lost 3, with 15 bases in between. The V gene's germline CDR1 is DFQATT and CDR2 SNEGSKA (reference sequence). This CDR3 is 14 amino acids long. The CDR3 protein is CSASTLASIYEQYF. The CDR3 bases are TGCAGTGCTAGTACACTAGCCAGTATCTACGAGCAGTACTTC.

The V call is TRBV6-6, the J call TRBJ2-2, with 8 bases aligning to TRBD1. The junction had 5 bases not matched to a gene; V was cut back by 0 bases and J by 5 bases. CDR1 is MNHNY and CDR2 is SVGAGI in the germline V gene (reference sequence). The CDR3 has 16 residues. CDR3 region: CASSYSGTGLTGELFF. The CDR3 DNA follows: TGTGCCAGCAGTTACTCCGGGACAGGCTTGACCGGGGAGCTGTTTTTT.

This clone has a single count. The V gene is TRBV5-1, the J gene TRBJ2-2; D remains ambiguous. V was clipped by 4 bases and J by 5 bases, with 3 bases between them. CDR3 length: 11 residues. Looked up from germline, CDR1 is SGHRS and CDR2 is YFSETQ. CDR3 DNA sequence: TGCGCCAGCAGCGAGACCGGGGAGCTGTTTTTT. It is translated as CASSETGELFF.

This rearrangement joins TRBV19 to TRBJ1-3; D gene unclear. Germline V gives CDR1 LNHDA, CDR2 SQIVND (reference sequence). Trimming took off 8 bases at V and 0 bases at J, with 5 bases between the two ends. This CDR3 is built from 12 residues. The CDR3 protein is CASQFSGNTIYF. CDR3 DNA: TGTGCCAGTCAGTTCTCTGGAAACACCATATATTTT.

V usage is TRBV18 and J usage is TRBJ1-4, with a weak D call TRBD1 (6 bases). The CDR3 loop spans 15 amino acids. Germline V lookup: CDR1 KGHSH, CDR2 LQKENI. V lost 2 bases, J lost 4 bases, and 11 bases lay in between. This CDR3 reads CASSPGGHYNEKLFF. As DNA, the CDR3 is TGTGCCAGCTCACCAGGGGGCCACTATAATGAAAAACTGTTTTTT.

This sequence joins TRBV7-8 and TRBJ1-2, with a tentative D call TRBD1 (5 bases). The V end lost 6 bases, the J end lost 2 bases, and 13 bases lay between the germline ends. Germline V CDR1 and CDR2: SGHVS, FQNEAQ. The CDR3 contains 14 residues. CDR3 nucleotide sequence: TGTGCCAGCAGGCCTACAGGTGGGAACTATGGCTACACCTTC. Protein sequence: CASRPTGGNYGYTF.

The gene calls are TRBV6-2 or TRBV6-3 and TRBJ2-3, with 7 bases fitting TRBD2. There are 18 residues in the CDR3. The germline CDR1 and CDR2 sequences are MNHEY and SVGEGT. J was trimmed by 0 bases and V by 6 bases; bases with no gene match: 15. This chain's CDR3 is CASSPMRGGVASTDTQYF. The CDR3 DNA follows: TGTGCCAGCAGCCCAATGCGCGGGGGAGTGGCTAGCACAGATACGCAGTATTTT.

The chain joins TRBV6-5 to TRBJ1-5, with D tentatively TRBD1 (5 bases). The germline CDR1 and CDR2 sequences are MNHEY and SVGAGI. Deletions cut 6 bases from V and 6 bases from J, with 18 bases between. The CDR3 consists of 15 residues. The CDR3 DNA sequence: TGTGCCAGCAGAATGGGACTAGGAGGAGGTCAGCCCCAGCATTTT. It codes for CASRMGLGGGQPQHF.

The chain uses TRBV5-1 and TRBJ1-1; no firm D call. V was clipped by 5 bases and J by 2 bases, with 10 bases between them. CDR3 length: 13 residues. Germline-derived CDR1 and CDR2 are SGHRS and YFSETQ. This chain's CDR3 is CASSRGRNTEAFF. The CDR3 nucleotides read TGCGCCAGCAGTCGAGGCAGAAACACTGAAGCTTTCTTT.

The V gene is TRBV5-8, the J gene TRBJ1-2; 7 bases fit TRBD1. Germline values: CDR1 SGHTS, CDR2 YDEGEE. The junction had 8 bases not matched to a gene; V was cut back by 9 bases and J by 3 bases. CDR3 length: 13 amino acids. The CDR3 sequence is CANAPTGHYGYTF. In DNA form, the CDR3 reads TGTGCCAACGCCCCGACAGGGCACTATGGCTACACCTTC. Drawing the rest from reference TRBV5-8 and TRBJ1-2, the complete variable domain is EAGVTQSPTHLIKTRGQQATLRCSPISGHTSVYWYQQALGLGLQFLLWYDEGEERNRGNFPPRFSGRQFPNYSSELNVNALELEDSALYLCANAPTGHYGYTFGSGTRLTVV.

In this sample, this clone turned up once. The identical CDR3 is also encoded by other nucleotide sequences in the sample. The rearrangement joins TRBV5-1 to TRBJ1-5; D ambiguous. The CDR3 totals 14 residues. The germline V gene has CDR1 SGHRS and CDR2 YFSETQ. With 4 bases removed from V and 2 bases from J, the gap between germline ends came to 10 bases. In nucleotides, the CDR3 is TGCGCCAGCAGCCAGCGAGGCGGCAATCAGCCCCAGCATTTT. It translates to CASSQRGGNQPQHF.

The chain recombines TRBV2 with TRBJ1-1; D is undetermined. Trimming removed 8 bases at V and 3 bases at J, with 22 bases between. Germline values: CDR1 SNHLY, CDR2 FYNNEI. The length of the CDR3 is 16 residues. The DNA for the CDR3 is TGTGCCAGCGGTTCATTTTCCCCGGGTACTTACACTGAAGCTTTCTTT. Protein: CASGSFSPGTYTEAFF.

This clone was recorded at least ten times. The chain joins TRBV29-1 to TRBJ1-1, with D unresolved. Germline V gene lookup returns CDR1 SQVTM and CDR2 ANQGSEA. The CDR3 is 14 residues long. Trimming removed 6 bases from V and 8 bases from J, with 22 bases in between. The CDR3: CSVGRFGYKEEAFF. For the CDR3, the DNA is TGCAGCGTAGGGAGATTCGGTTACAAAGAAGAAGCTTTCTTT.

The chain has TRBV7-9 and TRBJ1-2; 7 bases match TRBD1. From germline, CDR1 is SEHNR and CDR2 FQNEAQ (reference sequence). The CDR3 totals 13 residues. With V trimmed by 5 bases and J by 5 bases, 5 bases remained unmatched. Here the CDR3 DNA reads TGTGCCAGCAGCCCGACAGGGCCTTATGGCTACACCTTC. The encoded protein is CASSPTGPYGYTF.

The chain is built from TRBV27 and TRBJ2-7; 11 positions agree with TRBD1. The CDR3 extends over 14 amino acids. CDR1 and CDR2 (germline): MNHEY, SMNVEV (reference sequence). V was clipped by 5 bases and J by 3 bases; unmatched bases: 3. DNA of the CDR3: TGTGCCAGCAGTCCCGGGACAGGGGGCTACGAGCAGTACTTC. Its protein product is CASSPGTGGYEQYF.

The chain recombines TRBV14 with TRBJ2-1; weak D call: TRBD1 (5 bases). The germline gives CDR1 SGHDN, CDR2 FVKESK. The CDR3 has 13 amino acids. V was pared by 5 bases and J by 12 bases, with 17 bases between. The CDR3 protein is CASSVTGGSGQFF. CDR3 bases: TGTGCCAGCAGCGTAACAGGCGGTTCTGGGCAGTTCTTC.

This chain's CDR3 is CASSPDRGHPEAFF. The CDR3 bases are TGTGCCAGCAGTCCGGACAGGGGGCACCCTGAAGCTTTCTTT. The chain employs TRBV6-6 and TRBJ1-1, with 11 bases that match TRBD1. The CDR3 has 14 residues. CDR1 and CDR2 (germline): MNHNY, SVGAGI (reference sequence). V gave up 5 bases and J gave up 6 bases; unmatched junction bases: 5.

This rearrangement joins TRBV18 to TRBJ1-1; the D gene is possibly TRBD1 (6 bases). Germline assignment: CDR1 KGHSH and CDR2 LQKENI. The CDR3 consists of 14 residues. Trimming pared 3 bases from V and 1 base from J, leaving 9 bases between. DNA of the CDR3: TGTGCCAGCTCACCGGGACACCAGAACACTGAAGCTTTCTTT. It yields the protein CASSPGHQNTEAFF. Together with reference TRBV18 and TRBJ1-1, the CDR3 gives the full variable domain: NAGVMQNPRHLVRRRGQEARLRCSPMKGHSHVYWYRQLPEEGLKFMVYLQKENIIDESGMPKERFSAEFPKEGPSILRIQQVVRGDSAAYFCASSPGHQNTEAFFGQGTRLTVV.

This clone showed up just a few times. This chain links TRBV4-1 with TRBJ1-2; 7 bases align to TRBD1. This CDR3 is built from 15 residues. The V segment lost 1 base and the J segment 8 bases; nucleotides outside the gene matches: 10. In germline, CDR1 is MGHRA, CDR2 YSYEKL. The DNA of the CDR3 is TGCGCCAGCAGCCAAGCACAGGGGTATTCCTCGGGCTACACCTTC. The encoded protein is CASSQAQGYSSGYTF.

The CDR3 here is CASSLPGGGASGNTIYF. Here the CDR3 DNA reads TGTGCCAGCAGCTTACCTGGAGGGGGCGCATCAGGAAACACCATATATTTT. The J gene is TRBJ1-3, the V gene TRBV7-9; 7 positions match TRBD1. Germline CDR1 SEHNR, CDR2 FQNEAQ (reference sequence). The ends lost 2 bases at V and 4 bases at J; junction bases unmatched: 11. The CDR3 loop spans 17 amino acids.

A note on this clone: This specimen includes other DNA sequences encoding the same CDR3. This chain connects TRBV27 to TRBJ1-1, with D unclear. Germline CDR1 reads MNHEY; CDR2 reads SMNVEV (reference sequence). CDR3 length equals 13 residues. The V and J ends lost 2 bases and 1 base respectively, with 5 bases between them. The CDR3 coding sequence is TGTGCCAGCAGTTTAGGCGGGAACACTGAAGCTTTCTTT. This translates into CASSLGGNTEAFF.